This T cell receptor (beta chain) was observed in a study of beta chain features in type 1 diabetes. Reverse transcription of all isolated RNA meant that expressed TCRB transcripts were sequenced. Profiled with immunoSEQ multiplex PCR; TCRdb holds only in-frame clones, not every one. Among about 180,000 clones listed, about 13% were seen once. This CDR3 comprises 17 residues. With 3 bases clipped from V and 0 bases from J, the junction kept 9 bases outside the gene matches. Per the germline V gene, CDR1 is SQVTM and CDR2 is ANQGSEA. Findings and caveats of the study: In comparison with healthy donors, patients had naive, central memory and Treg TCRB repertoires that appeared more similar.

This clone has a count of ten or more. Its antigen is unidentified. What was sequenced was central memory CD4+ T cells from blood. The chain has TRBV29-1 and TRBJ1-1, with TRBD1 matching 11 bases. The TCR originated in a woman under 30 in good health. CDR3 loop: CSVDRTGGVGVNTEAFF. The CDR3 region has the DNA TGCAGCGTTGACCGGACAGGGGGCGTGGGTGTGAACACTGAAGCTTTCTTT.